This TCR beta chain was identified during a study of blood T cell repertoires in COVID-19. In the original analysis: It was from reference gene primer amplification that nucleated cell counts were estimated. TCRdb's table, derived via immunoSEQ multiplex PCR, lists solely in-frame clones and lacks some. The V and J calls and the clone size are those of that table, but D and trimming were determined from the DNA. The data contain about 100,000 clones, about three quarters of them singletons. The CDR3 covers 14 residues. The V end lost 5 bases, the J end lost 4 bases, and 13 bases lay between the germline ends. CDR1 is SGHTA and CDR2 is FQGTGA in the germline V gene.

This receptor was obtained from a man between 65 and 85 years old with acute or convalescent COVID-19. The chain links TRBV7-3 to TRBJ2-3; a possible D gene is TRBD2 (6 bases). Specimen: peripheral blood. As DNA, the CDR3 is TGTGCCAGCAGCCCATCGACTAGTTCAGATACGCAGTATTTT. Its translation is CASSPSTSSDTQYF.